These T cell receptor beta chains were read from a single sample in a study of T cells in Graves' hyperthyroidism and ophthalmopathy. TCRdb ran MiXCR on the multiplex PCR reads and lists one entry per CDR3 protein. The sample contains about 770,000 distinct CDR3 sequences, under 20% of which appear only once. The sequencing input was blood. Receptors originate from a woman between 45 and 65 years old with Graves' hyperthyroidism that later progressed to Graves' ophthalmopathy. CDR3s include the opening cysteine and the closing phenylalanine or tryptophan. The order of the fields is V gene, D gene, clone size, J gene, CDR3 DNA, CDR3 protein. The D gene is left open where the match is weak. Size is omitted from some rows. Given values are once, few, many or a class for expanded clones.

V gene: TRBV5-1; D gene: TRBD1; clone size: many; J gene: TRBJ2-3; CDR3 DNA: TGCGCCAGCAGCCCAAACAGGGGGCAGGATACGCAGTATTTT; CDR3 protein: CASSPNRGQDTQYF
V gene: TRBV27; D gene: .; clone size: .; J gene: TRBJ1-6; CDR3 DNA: TGTGCCAGTGGTCGGCAAAATTCACCCCTCCACTTT; CDR3 protein: CASGRQNSPLHF
V gene: TRBV20-1; D gene: .; clone size: .; J gene: TRBJ2-5; CDR3 DNA: TGCAGTGCTAGGAAGACAGGCGTGGAGACCCAGTACTTC; CDR3 protein: CSARKTGVETQYF
V gene: TRBV20-1; D gene: TRBD1; clone size: many; J gene: TRBJ2-7; CDR3 DNA: TGCAGTGCGAGGGACAGCTACGAGCAGTACTTC; CDR3 protein: CSARDSYEQYF
V gene: TRBV7-8; D gene: TRBD1; clone size: many; J gene: TRBJ2-3; CDR3 DNA: TGTGCCAGCAGCTCACCGACAGGGCGGCGTACAGATACGCAGTATTTT; CDR3 protein: CASSSPTGRRTDTQYF
V gene: TRBV3-1; D gene: .; clone size: many; J gene: TRBJ2-1; CDR3 DNA: TGTGCCAGCAGCCAAGATATACTAGCTTACAATGAGCAGTTCTTC; CDR3 protein: CASSQDILAYNEQFF
V gene: TRBV6-1; D gene: .; clone size: .; J gene: TRBJ1-2; CDR3 DNA: TGTGCCAGCAGTGAGGCAGGGTGGGACTATGGCTACACCTTC; CDR3 protein: CASSEAGWDYGYTF
V gene: TRBV27; D gene: .; clone size: few; J gene: TRBJ1-3; CDR3 DNA: TGTGCCAGCCGCCTCACAGGGATCGGAAACACCATATATTTT; CDR3 protein: CASRLTGIGNTIYF
V gene: TRBV9; D gene: .; clone size: .; J gene: TRBJ1-3; CDR3 DNA: TGTGCCAGCAGCGAAGTCGGTCAAGGTTCCCGCTCTGGAAACACCATATATTTT; CDR3 protein: CASSEVGQGSRSGNTIYF
V gene: TRBV27; D gene: .; clone size: .; J gene: TRBJ2-5; CDR3 DNA: TGTGCCAGCAGTTTGTACCGGGGCAGCGAGGTACACCAAGAGACCCAGTACTTC; CDR3 protein: CASSLYRGSEVHQETQYF
V gene: TRBV5-1; D gene: .; clone size: many; J gene: TRBJ1-1; CDR3 DNA: TGCGCCAGCAGCTTGAGGCAGAGAAACACTGAAGCTTTCTTT; CDR3 protein: CASSLRQRNTEAFF
V gene: TRBV19; D gene: .; clone size: few; J gene: TRBJ2-1; CDR3 DNA: TGTGCCAGTAGTCTTAGACATCGGAATGAGCAGTTCTTC; CDR3 protein: CASSLRHRNEQFF
V gene: TRBV7-3; D gene: .; clone size: .; J gene: TRBJ1-5; CDR3 DNA: TGTGCCAGCAGCTCAGGGAGTGATCAGCCCCAGCATTTT; CDR3 protein: CASSSGSDQPQHF
V gene: TRBV6-5; D gene: .; clone size: .; J gene: TRBJ1-2; CDR3 DNA: TGTGCCAGCAGTTACCTCGCCGGACAGTCGAACTATGGCTACACCTTC; CDR3 protein: CASSYLAGQSNYGYTF
V gene: TRBV11-2; D gene: TRBD2; clone size: many; J gene: TRBJ2-1; CDR3 DNA: TGTGCCAGCAGCTTAAGCGGGAGGTACGATGAGCAGTTCTTC; CDR3 protein: CASSLSGRYDEQFF
V gene: TRBV5-1; D gene: .; clone size: .; J gene: TRBJ2-3; CDR3 DNA: TGCGCCAGCAGCTTGGGACTACAAGGGGATACGCAGTATTTT; CDR3 protein: CASSLGLQGDTQYF
V gene: TRBV6-2/TRBV6-3; D gene: TRBD1; clone size: .; J gene: TRBJ2-5; CDR3 DNA: TGTGCCAGCAGTCCAACCGGGGGACAGGGGGCGAATCCGTACCAAGAGACCCAGTACTTC; CDR3 protein: CASSPTGGQGANPYQETQYF
V gene: TRBV4-1; D gene: .; clone size: few; J gene: TRBJ1-1; CDR3 DNA: TGCGCCAGCAGCCAATCTTTAAGAGGTGAAGCTTTCTTT; CDR3 protein: CASSQSLRGEAFF
V gene: TRBV5-4; D gene: TRBD1; clone size: .; J gene: TRBJ1-5; CDR3 DNA: TGTGCCAGCAGCCGCAACAGGGGGCGAGGTCAGCCCCAGCATTTT; CDR3 protein: CASSRNRGRGQPQHF
V gene: TRBV6-5; D gene: .; clone size: .; J gene: TRBJ1-4; CDR3 DNA: TGTGCCAGCAGTTACCGAGGGAGTAATCATTTCGGGTCTAATGAAAAACTGTTTTTT; CDR3 protein: CASSYRGSNHFGSNEKLFF
V gene: TRBV9; D gene: TRBD2; clone size: many; J gene: TRBJ2-7; CDR3 DNA: TGTGCCAGCAGCGTTGGAAGACTAGCGGGGTCTGTTGAGCAGTACTTC; CDR3 protein: CASSVGRLAGSVEQYF
V gene: TRBV19; D gene: .; clone size: few; J gene: TRBJ2-1; CDR3 DNA: TGTGCCAGTACCTATGCCGGGGGCCCCCCCTACAATGAGCAGTTCTTC; CDR3 protein: CASTYAGGPPYNEQFF
V gene: TRBV11-2; D gene: .; clone size: many; J gene: TRBJ1-2; CDR3 DNA: TGTGCCAGCAGCTTAGATTACGGGGGACGAGGAGGCTACACCTTC; CDR3 protein: CASSLDYGGRGGYTF
V gene: TRBV3-1; D gene: TRBD2; clone size: many; J gene: TRBJ2-5; CDR3 DNA: TGTGCCAGCAGCCGACTGACTAGCGGCTACCAAGAGACCCAGTACTTC; CDR3 protein: CASSRLTSGYQETQYF
V gene: TRBV28; D gene: .; clone size: .; J gene: TRBJ1-4; CDR3 DNA: TGTGCCAGCAGTGGGACCGGGAGGGTCGAAAAACTGTTTTTT; CDR3 protein: CASSGTGRVEKLFF
V gene: TRBV28; D gene: .; clone size: .; J gene: TRBJ1-3; CDR3 DNA: TGTGCCAGCAGTTTATGGGTAGGGGACTCTGGAAACACCATATATTTT; CDR3 protein: CASSLWVGDSGNTIYF
V gene: TRBV20-1; D gene: .; clone size: .; J gene: TRBJ2-5; CDR3 DNA: TGCAGTGCTCATGCCTTCCAAGAGACCCAGTACTTC; CDR3 protein: CSAHAFQETQYF
V gene: TRBV6-2/TRBV6-3; D gene: .; clone size: few; J gene: TRBJ2-7; CDR3 DNA: TGTGCCAGCAGTTCCACAGATTCGACAGGAACGGGCGAGCAGTACTTC; CDR3 protein: CASSSTDSTGTGEQYF
V gene: TRBV7-9; D gene: TRBD1; clone size: many; J gene: TRBJ1-6; CDR3 DNA: TGTGCCAGCAGCCCAACGAATGCGGGACAGGCTTCTCCCCTCCACTTT; CDR3 protein: CASSPTNAGQASPLHF
V gene: TRBV6-1; D gene: .; clone size: .; J gene: TRBJ2-3; CDR3 DNA: TGTGCTACCCGAGGACTCAACACAGATACGCAGTATTTT; CDR3 protein: CATRGLNTDTQYF
V gene: TRBV5-4; D gene: TRBD1; clone size: .; J gene: TRBJ2-3; CDR3 DNA: TGTGCCAGCAGCGCAGAAGGGGGCGTAGATACGCAGTATTTT; CDR3 protein: CASSAEGGVDTQYF
V gene: TRBV6-1; D gene: TRBD2; clone size: once; J gene: TRBJ2-1; CDR3 DNA: TGTGCCAGCAATCGTCGGCTAGCGGAGAACGATGAGCAGTTCTTC; CDR3 protein: CASNRRLAENDEQFF
V gene: TRBV14; D gene: TRBD2; clone size: .; J gene: TRBJ2-1; CDR3 DNA: TGTGCCAGGAGTCAACTAGCGGGGGACGCCTACAATGAGCAGTTCTTC; CDR3 protein: CARSQLAGDAYNEQFF
V gene: TRBV11-2; D gene: TRBD1; clone size: many; J gene: TRBJ2-5; CDR3 DNA: TGTGCCAGCAGCCCCGACCGGACAGGGTGGCGGGAGACCCAGTACTTC; CDR3 protein: CASSPDRTGWRETQYF
V gene: TRBV12-3/TRBV12-4; D gene: TRBD1; clone size: .; J gene: TRBJ1-4; CDR3 DNA: TGTGCCAGCAGGTCCGGGACAGGCGATAATGAAAAACTGTTTTTT; CDR3 protein: CASRSGTGDNEKLFF
V gene: TRBV3-1; D gene: .; clone size: many; J gene: TRBJ1-1; CDR3 DNA: TGTGCCAGCAGCCAACCAGGAGGGAACACTGAAGCTTTCTTT; CDR3 protein: CASSQPGGNTEAFF
V gene: TRBV24-1; D gene: .; clone size: few; J gene: TRBJ2-1; CDR3 DNA: TGTGCCACCAGTGATTTATGGGGCGATGAGCAGTTCTTC; CDR3 protein: CATSDLWGDEQFF
V gene: TRBV10-3; D gene: TRBD1; clone size: few; J gene: TRBJ1-3; CDR3 DNA: TGTGCCATCAGTAGGGGACAGTCTGGAAACACCATATATTTT; CDR3 protein: CAISRGQSGNTIYF
V gene: TRBV12-3/TRBV12-4; D gene: TRBD1; clone size: many; J gene: TRBJ2-6; CDR3 DNA: TGTGCCACCGCAGTGCGGACAGGGTTTATCTCTGGGGCCAACGTCCTGACTTTC; CDR3 protein: CATAVRTGFISGANVLTF
V gene: TRBV29-1; D gene: .; clone size: few; J gene: TRBJ1-1; CDR3 DNA: TGCAGCGTTGAAGTTCGGGGCGGTTACGCTGAAGCTTTCTTT; CDR3 protein: CSVEVRGGYAEAFF